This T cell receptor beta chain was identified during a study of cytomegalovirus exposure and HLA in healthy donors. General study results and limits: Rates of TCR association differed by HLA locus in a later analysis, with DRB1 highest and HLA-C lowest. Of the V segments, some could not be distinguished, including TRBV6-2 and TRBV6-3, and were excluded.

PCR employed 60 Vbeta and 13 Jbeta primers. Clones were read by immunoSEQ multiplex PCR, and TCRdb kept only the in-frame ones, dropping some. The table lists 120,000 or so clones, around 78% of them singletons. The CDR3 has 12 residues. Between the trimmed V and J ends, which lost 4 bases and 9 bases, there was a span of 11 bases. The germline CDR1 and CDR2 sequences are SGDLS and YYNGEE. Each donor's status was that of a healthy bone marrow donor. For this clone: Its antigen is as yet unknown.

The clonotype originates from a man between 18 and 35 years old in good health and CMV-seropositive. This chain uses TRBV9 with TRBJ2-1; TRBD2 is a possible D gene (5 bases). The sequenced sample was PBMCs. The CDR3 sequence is CASSLSGFEQFF. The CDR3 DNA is TGTGCCAGCAGCCTATCGGGGTTTGAGCAGTTCTTC.